A selection of T cell receptor beta chains follows, all from one sample in a study of T cell responses to AZD1222 COVID-19 vaccine. Sequenced by immunoSEQ multiplex PCR; TCRdb stores in-frame clones only, minus some. The sample includes 80,000 to 90,000 clones, roughly 91% of them seen just once. Sequenced here: peripheral blood, sampled 28 days after the second AZD1222 dose. The source is an adult who received the AZD1222 COVID-19 vaccine. The CDR3 runs from the conserved cysteine through the conserved F or W. The D gene is left open where the match is weak. Rows give clone size only sometimes, using once, few, many, or a class for an expanded clone.

d_gene	abundance	j_gene	v_gene	CDR3aa	CDR3nt
NA	NA	TRBJ1-2	TRBV7-8	CASSPGVGYGYTF	TGTGCCAGCAGCCCAGGGGTCGGCTATGGCTACACCTTC
NA	NA	TRBJ2-7	TRBV7-3	CASSLDAGVGEQYF	TGTGCCAGCAGCTTAGATGCCGGGGTTGGGGAGCAGTACTTC
NA	NA	TRBJ1-3	TRBV10-3	CAIRPDLSSGNTIYF	TGTGCCATCAGACCCGACCTGAGCTCTGGAAACACCATATATTTT
TRBD1	once	TRBJ2-5	TRBV6-5	CASSRGRVLETQYF	TGTGCCAGCAGCAGGGGGCGAGTATTAGAGACCCAGTACTTC
NA	NA	TRBJ1-6	TRBV4-2	CASSQGQAYNSPLHF	TGTGCCAGCAGCCAAGGACAGGCCTATAATTCACCCCTCCACTTT
NA	NA	TRBJ1-4	TRBV7-8	CASSLAGARTNEKLFF	TGTGCCAGCAGCTTAGCAGGGGCGCGTACTAATGAAAAACTGTTTTTT
TRBD1	NA	TRBJ1-2	TRBV6-6	CASRPTGVNYGYTF	TGTGCCAGCAGGCCCACAGGGGTTAACTATGGCTACACCTTC
NA	NA	TRBJ1-2	TRBV2	CASSVVGTNYGYTF	TGTGCCAGCAGTGTGGTGGGCACGAACTATGGCTACACCTTC
NA	NA	TRBJ2-1	TRBV2	CASSDGQPNNEQFF	TGTGCCAGCAGTGACGGACAGCCCAACAATGAGCAGTTCTTC
NA	NA	TRBJ2-1	TRBV3-1/TRBV3-2	CASSQVPGPGSNEQFF	TGTGCCAGCAGCCAAGTTCCGGGCCCCGGCTCCAATGAGCAGTTCTTC
TRBD2	NA	TRBJ2-1	TRBV2	CASSEYGGAANEQFF	TGTGCCAGCAGTGAATACGGGGGGGCCGCTAATGAGCAGTTCTTC
NA	NA	TRBJ2-7	TRBV23-1	CASSQSPRTGPRAVLQTPEQYF	NA
NA	NA	TRBJ1-4	TRBV11-2	CASSWTEYNEKLFF	TGTGCCAGCAGCTGGACAGAATATAATGAAAAACTGTTTTTT
TRBD1	NA	TRBJ1-5	TRBV4-1	CASSQGDRVNQPQHF	TGCGCCAGCAGCCAGGGGGACAGGGTCAATCAGCCCCAGCATTTT
TRBD1	NA	TRBJ1-2	TRBV2	CASSPWTGPGRTNGYTF	TGTGCCAGCAGCCCCTGGACAGGGCCTGGGAGGACTAATGGCTACACCTTC
TRBD1	NA	TRBJ2-6	TRBV5-1	CASSASDRASSGANVLTF	TGCGCCAGCAGCGCCTCGGACAGGGCCAGCTCTGGGGCCAACGTCCTGACTTTC
NA	NA	TRBJ2-1	TRBV14	CASSPRLANEQFF	TGTGCCAGCAGCCCCCGACTGGCCAATGAGCAGTTCTTC
NA	NA	TRBJ1-5	TRBV20-1	CSASRAGSNQPQHF	TGCAGTGCTAGTAGGGCGGGTAGCAATCAGCCCCAGCATTTT
NA	NA	TRBJ1-3	TRBV6-1	CASSEGSGGLGNTIYF	TGTGCCAGCAGTGAAGGTTCGGGGGGTCTTGGAAACACCATATATTTT
NA	NA	TRBJ1-4	TRBV27	CASSISIANEKLFF	TGTGCCAGCAGTATCTCTATCGCTAATGAAAAACTGTTTTTT
NA	NA	TRBJ1-6	TRBV18	CASSPRQSSNSPLHF	TGTGCCAGCTCACCTCGACAGTCCTCGAATTCACCCCTCCACTTT
TRBD2	few	TRBJ2-1	TRBV10-1	CASSELAGGPYEQFF	TGCGCCAGCAGTGAATTAGCGGGGGGGCCGTATGAGCAGTTCTTC
TRBD2	NA	TRBJ2-2	TRBV5-1	CASSLRGGNTGELFF	TGCGCCAGCAGCTTACGCGGGGGGAACACCGGGGAGCTGTTTTTT
NA	NA	TRBJ2-1	TRBV15	CATSSYLAGDEQFF	TGTGCCACCAGCAGTTACCTGGCAGGGGATGAGCAGTTCTTC